The 7 T cell receptor beta chains below were found in one sample sequenced in a study of beta chain features in type 1 diabetes. All of the isolated RNA was reverse transcribed, so expressed TCRB transcripts were sequenced. The repertoire was sequenced with immunoSEQ multiplex PCR; TCRdb's copy has only in-frame clones and lacks some. The table includes 900,000 or so clones, 15% to 20% detected once. The sequencing input was naive CD4+ T cells from blood. All receptors derive from a woman in her late teens or twenties in good health.

The rearrangement links TRBV5-4 to TRBJ2-2, with D hard to call. The CDR3 covers 11 residues. Trimming removed 3 bases from V and 8 bases from J, with 5 bases in between. Germline lookup yields CDR1 SGHNT and CDR2 YYREEE (reference sequence). The CDR3 DNA reads as TGTGCCAGCAGCTCATCTGGGGAGCTGTTTTTT. Its translation: CASSSSGELFF. The full variable domain, rest sourced from reference TRBV5-4 and TRBJ2-2, is ETGVTQSPTHLIKTRGQQVTLRCSSQSGHNTVSWYQQALGQGPQFIFQYYREEENGRGNFPPRFSGLQFPNYSSELNVNALELDDSALYLCASSSSGELFFGEGSRLTVL.

A few counts support this clone. The J gene is TRBJ2-3, the V gene TRBV5-1, with D possibly matching TRBD2 (6 bases). Germline V gene data show CDR1 as SGHRS and CDR2 as YFSETQ. Trimming took off 4 bases at V and 2 bases at J, with 11 bases between the two ends. This CDR3 contains 14 residues. The DNA for the CDR3 is TGCGCCAGCAGCCTCAGCGGGTTCACAGATACGCAGTATTTT. Amino acids: CASSLSGFTDTQYF.

The chain employs TRBV4-2 and TRBJ2-3, with unresolved D. Germline CDR1 LGHNA, CDR2 YNFKEQ. The CDR3 totals 16 residues. Between the trimmed V and J ends, which lost 1 base and 0 bases, there was a span of 11 bases. CDR3 in amino acids: CASSQGGQPSTDTQYF. CDR3 nucleotides: TGTGCCAGCAGCCAAGGTGGGCAGCCTAGCACAGATACGCAGTATTTT.

This clone was recorded a few times. This rearrangement joins TRBV7-6 to TRBJ2-1; possibly TRBD2 for D (6 bases). CDR3 size: 14 residues. Germline loops: CDR1 SGHVS, CDR2 FNYEAQ. Trimming shortened V by 6 bases and J by 9 bases, and 18 bases separated the two germline ends. CDR3 nucleotides: TGTGCCAGCAGTTCATCTAGCGTTGGAGGTGAGCAGTTCTTC. Its protein is CASSSSSVGGEQFF.

The chain is built from TRBV7-2 and TRBJ2-5; D could derive from TRBD1 or TRBD2 (5 bases each). The CDR3 spans 16 residues. Germline-derived CDR1 and CDR2 are SGHTA and FQGNSA. Trimming took 1 base from V and 5 from J, leaving 17 bases between them. DNA for the CDR3: TGTGCCAGCAGCTTAGTGACTACTACGTGGGGGGAGACCCAGTACTTC. This gives the protein CASSLVTTTWGETQYF.

The chain carries TRBV27 and TRBJ2-5; no clear D. Trimming shortened V by 6 bases and J by 3 bases, and 5 bases separated the two germline ends. Germline V CDR1 and CDR2: MNHEY, SMNVEV (reference sequence). This CDR3 has 11 amino acids. Written as DNA, the CDR3 is TGTGCCAGCAGAAACAAAGAGACCCAGTACTTC. Its translation: CASRNKETQYF.

This clone was observed a handful of times. The rearrangement uses TRBV2 and TRBJ2-1; D remains ambiguous. Trimming removed 8 bases from V and 7 bases from J, with 12 bases in between. The CDR3 contains 12 residues. Germline-derived CDR1 and CDR2 are SNHLY and FYNNEI. The CDR3 loop reads CASRTEMNEQFF. CDR3 sequence (DNA): TGTGCCAGCCGAACAGAGATGAATGAGCAGTTCTTC.